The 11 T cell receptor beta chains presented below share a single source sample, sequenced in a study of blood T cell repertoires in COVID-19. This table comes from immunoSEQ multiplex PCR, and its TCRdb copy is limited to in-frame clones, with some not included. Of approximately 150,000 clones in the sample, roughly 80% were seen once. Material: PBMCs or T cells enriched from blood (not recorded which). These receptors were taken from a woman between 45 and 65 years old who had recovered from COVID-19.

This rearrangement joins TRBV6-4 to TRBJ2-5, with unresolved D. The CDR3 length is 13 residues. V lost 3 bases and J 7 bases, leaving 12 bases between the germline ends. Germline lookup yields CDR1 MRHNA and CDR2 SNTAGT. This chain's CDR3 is CASSDYRGGTQYF. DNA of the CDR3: TGTGCCAGCAGTGATTATCGCGGTGGGACCCAGTACTTC.

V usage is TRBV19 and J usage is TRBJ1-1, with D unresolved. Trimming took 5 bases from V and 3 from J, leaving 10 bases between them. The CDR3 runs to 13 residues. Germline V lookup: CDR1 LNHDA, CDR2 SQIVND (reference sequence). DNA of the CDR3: TGTGCCAGTAGTCAGTGGGCCGACACTGAAGCTTTCTTT. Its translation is CASSQWADTEAFF.

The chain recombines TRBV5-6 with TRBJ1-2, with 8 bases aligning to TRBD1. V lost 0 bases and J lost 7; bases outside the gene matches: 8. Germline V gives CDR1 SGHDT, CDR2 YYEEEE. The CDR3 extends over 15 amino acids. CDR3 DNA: TGTGCCAGCAGCTTGGGCGGGTGGACAGGGTTTGGCTACACCTTC. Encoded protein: CASSLGGWTGFGYTF.

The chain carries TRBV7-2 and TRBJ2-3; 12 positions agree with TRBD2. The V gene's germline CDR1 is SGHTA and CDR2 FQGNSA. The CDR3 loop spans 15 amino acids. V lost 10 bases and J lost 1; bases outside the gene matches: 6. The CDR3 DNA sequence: TGTGCCACCTCGTCTAGCGGGGGGGGCACAGATACGCAGTATTTT. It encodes CATSSSGGGTDTQYF.

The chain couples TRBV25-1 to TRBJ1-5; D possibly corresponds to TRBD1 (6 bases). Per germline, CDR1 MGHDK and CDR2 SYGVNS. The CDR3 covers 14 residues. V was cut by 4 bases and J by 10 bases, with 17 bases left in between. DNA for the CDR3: TGTGCCAGCAGTGGTGAGGCAGGGGTACATCCCCAGCATTTT. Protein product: CASSGEAGVHPQHF. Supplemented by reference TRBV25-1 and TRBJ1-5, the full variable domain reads EADIYQTPRYLVIGTGKKITLECSQTMGHDKMYWYQQDPGMELHLIHYSYGVNSTEKGDLSSESTVSRIRTEHFPLTLESARPSHTSQYLCASSGEAGVHPQHFGDGTRLSIL.

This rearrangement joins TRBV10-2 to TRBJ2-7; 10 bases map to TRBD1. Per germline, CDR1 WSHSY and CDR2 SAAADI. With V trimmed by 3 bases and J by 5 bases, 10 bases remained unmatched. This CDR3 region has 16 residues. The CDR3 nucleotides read TGCGCCAGCAGTGATCCAATCCCGGGACAGGGGCACGAGCAGTACTTC. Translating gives CASSDPIPGQGHEQYF.

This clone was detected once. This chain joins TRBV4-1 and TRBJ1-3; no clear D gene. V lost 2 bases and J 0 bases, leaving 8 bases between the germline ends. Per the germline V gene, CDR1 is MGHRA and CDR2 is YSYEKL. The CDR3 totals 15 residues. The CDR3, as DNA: TGCGCCAGCAGCCAACGGTGGGCCTCTGGAAACACCATATATTTT. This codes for CASSQRWASGNTIYF.

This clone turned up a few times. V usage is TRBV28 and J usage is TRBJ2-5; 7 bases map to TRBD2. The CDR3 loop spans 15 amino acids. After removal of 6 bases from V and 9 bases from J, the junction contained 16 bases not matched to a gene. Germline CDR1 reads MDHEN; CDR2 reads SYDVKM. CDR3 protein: CASRRGTLWGRAQYF. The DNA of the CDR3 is TGTGCCAGCAGGAGGGGCACCCTCTGGGGGAGGGCCCAGTACTTC.

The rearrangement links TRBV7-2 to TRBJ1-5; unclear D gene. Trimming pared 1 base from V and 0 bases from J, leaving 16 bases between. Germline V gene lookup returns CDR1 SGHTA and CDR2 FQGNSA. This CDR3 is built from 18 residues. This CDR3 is CASSLEAAADLSNQPQHF. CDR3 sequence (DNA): TGTGCCAGCAGCTTAGAGGCGGCGGCAGACCTTAGCAATCAGCCCCAGCATTTT.

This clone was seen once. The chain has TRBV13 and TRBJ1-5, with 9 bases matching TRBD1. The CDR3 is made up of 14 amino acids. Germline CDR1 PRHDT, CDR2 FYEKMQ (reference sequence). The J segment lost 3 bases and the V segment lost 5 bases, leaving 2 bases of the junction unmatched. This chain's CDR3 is CASSRTGDNQPQHF. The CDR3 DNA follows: TGTGCCAGCAGCAGGACAGGGGACAATCAGCCCCAGCATTTT.

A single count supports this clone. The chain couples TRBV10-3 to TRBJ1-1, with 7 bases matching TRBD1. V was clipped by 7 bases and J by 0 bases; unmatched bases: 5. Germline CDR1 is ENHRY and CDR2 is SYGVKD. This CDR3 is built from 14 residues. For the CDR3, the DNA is TGTGCCATCACCCTGACAGGGATGAACACTGAAGCTTTCTTT. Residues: CAITLTGMNTEAFF.